These 20 T cell receptor beta chains share one sample of origin, sequenced in a study of neurological immune-mediated disorders. TCRdb ran MiXCR on the 5' RACE reads and lists one entry per CDR3 protein. Of about 53,000 distinct CDR3 sequences in the sample, roughly 3.5% were seen once. Sequenced sample: PBMCs. All receptors come from a woman aged 25 to 45 with multiple sclerosis.

The table lists this clonotype with many counts. The V call is TRBV7-2, the J call TRBJ2-5; 7 positions match TRBD2. V trimming: 5 bases; J trimming: 1 base; junction bases outside the gene matches: 7. The CDR3 contains 15 residues. CDR1 SGHTA and CDR2 FQGNSA come from the germline V gene. In DNA form, the CDR3 reads TGTGCCAGCAGCATCGGACTAGTCCCCCAAGAGACCCAGTACTTC. Translation gives CASSIGLVPQETQYF.

This clonotype was recorded many times. This chain connects TRBV28 to TRBJ2-2; D unclear. CDR1 is MDHEN and CDR2 is SYDVKM in the germline V gene. The CDR3 loop spans 14 amino acids. Trimming left V 3 bases short and J 5 bases short, with 10 bases between. The CDR3 DNA is TGTGCCAGCAGTTTGGTCCAGGCGACCGGGGAGCTGTTTTTT. It codes for CASSLVQATGELFF.

Only a few counts were recorded for this clonotype. The V gene is TRBV7-7, the J gene TRBJ2-5, with TRBD1 matching over 11 bases. This CDR3 is 15 amino acids long. Germline CDR1 SSHAT, CDR2 FNYEAQ (reference sequence). Losses at the gene ends were 4 bases for V and 2 bases for J; bases not matched to a gene: 3. As DNA, the CDR3 is TGTGCCAGCAGCTCCGGGACAGGGGGGCAAGAGACCCAGTACTTC. Amino acids: CASSSGTGGQETQYF.

This clonotype was seen ten or more times. This chain joins TRBV7-8 and TRBJ2-7, with D perhaps TRBD2 (5 bases). Germline CDR1 SGHVS, CDR2 FQNEAQ. Trimming shortened V by 4 bases and J by 3 bases, and 16 bases separated the two germline ends. The CDR3 length is 15 residues. DNA for the CDR3: TGTGCCAGCAGCTCTAGCCAATTCGACGGCTACGAGCAGTACTTC. It yields the protein CASSSSQFDGYEQYF.

The sample holds many counts of this clonotype. This sequence joins TRBV5-1 and TRBJ1-6, with D perhaps TRBD1 (6 bases). Germline lookup yields CDR1 SGHRS and CDR2 YFSETQ. The CDR3 runs to 16 residues. The germline V and J ends were trimmed by 0 bases and 7 bases, with 14 bases remaining between them. CDR3 nucleotides: TGCGCCAGCAGCTTGGGGGATCAGGGGAGCAATTCACCCCTCCACTTT. It specifies CASSLGDQGSNSPLHF.

In this sample, this clonotype turned up a few times. Germline is not matched at one junction end, which may reflect a read error. V usage is TRBV7-7 and J usage is TRBJ2-2; D not resolved. Germline CDR1 reads SSHAT; CDR2 reads FNYEAQ (reference sequence). This CDR3 spans 13 amino acids. CDR3 in amino acids: CASSVIGTGELFF. The CDR3 region has the DNA TGTGCTAGCAGCGTCATAGGGACCGGGGAGCTGTTTTTT. Filled out from reference TRBV7-7 and TRBJ2-2, the complete variable domain reads GAGVSQSPRYKVTKRGQDVTLRCDPISSHATLYWYQQALGQGPEFLTYFNYEAQPDKSGLPSDRFSAERPEGSISTLTIQRTEQRDSAMYRCASSVIGTGELFFGEGSRLTVL.

The sample holds many counts of this clonotype. The chain has TRBV12-3 or TRBV12-4 and TRBJ2-2, with 11 bases lining up with TRBD1. With 6 bases clipped from V and 5 bases from J, the junction kept 5 bases outside the gene matches. This CDR3 spans 15 amino acids. Written as DNA, the CDR3 is TGTGCCAGCAGCTGGACAGGGGGCTTAACCGGGGAGCTGTTTTTT. As protein: CASSWTGGLTGELFF.

There are many counts of this clonotype. The J gene is TRBJ2-7, the V gene TRBV2; D call uncertain. Per the germline V gene, CDR1 is SNHLY and CDR2 is FYNNEI. CDR3 size: 11 residues. V was cut by 6 bases and J by 3 bases, with 6 bases left in between. In DNA, the CDR3 is TGTGCCAGCAGGGCGCTCTACGAGCAGTACTTC. Its protein product is CASRALYEQYF.

This clonotype has at least ten counts. The V call is TRBV20-1, the J call TRBJ2-4; tentatively, D is TRBD1 (5 bases). The length of the CDR3 is 14 residues. CDR1 DFQATT and CDR2 SNEGSKA come from the germline V gene (reference sequence). Trimming took 2 bases from V and 1 from J, leaving 9 bases between them. The CDR3 spells CSARQGAAKNIQYF. The CDR3 DNA sequence: TGCAGTGCTAGACAGGGCGCGGCCAAAAACATTCAGTACTTC.

This clonotype came up many times. This chain uses TRBV12-3 or TRBV12-4 with TRBJ2-1; TRBD2 aligns across 9 bases. The length of the CDR3 is 15 residues. Losses at the gene ends were 8 bases for V and 9 bases for J; bases not matched to a gene: 14. The CDR3 is CASELRVAGETEQFF. CDR3 DNA sequence: TGTGCCAGCGAGTTAAGGGTAGCGGGAGAAACTGAGCAGTTCTTC.

This clonotype appeared many times. The chain carries TRBV7-3 and TRBJ2-1, with unresolved D. This CDR3 is built from 14 residues. V was cut by 5 bases and J by 6 bases, with 14 bases left in between. The germline CDR1 and CDR2 sequences are SGHTA and FQGTGA. CDR3 sequence (DNA): TGTGCCAGCAGCCCCGAAGGATGGGGCAATGAGCAGTTCTTC. It is translated as CASSPEGWGNEQFF.

The table lists this clonotype with many counts. The rearrangement uses TRBV7-2 and TRBJ2-7; D is unclear. The CDR3 has 12 amino acids. CDR1 SGHTA and CDR2 FQGNSA come from the germline V gene. The V end lost 4 bases, the J end lost 0 bases, and 4 bases lay between the germline ends. The CDR3 bases are TGTGCCAGCAGCTCTAACTCCTACGAGCAGTACTTC. Its protein is CASSSNSYEQYF.

A few counts support this clonotype. No conserved phenylalanine or tryptophan is present at the end of the CDR3, so a read error is the likely explanation. This sequence joins TRBV11-1 and TRBJ2-5; a possible D gene is TRBD2 (5 bases). The CDR3 consists of 13 residues. Germline CDR1 reads SGHAT; CDR2 reads FQDESV (reference sequence). Trimming shortened V by 3 bases and J by 1 base, and 6 bases separated the two germline ends. The DNA of the CDR3 is TGTGCCAGCAGCTTCGGACTCCAAGAGACCCAGTACAAC. Protein: CASSFGLQETQYN.

This clonotype was seen at least ten times. The junction differs from germline at one of its ends, possibly a read error. The chain employs TRBV6-5 and TRBJ1-6, with 10 bases aligning to TRBD1. The CDR3 is 12 residues long. Germline-derived CDR1 and CDR2 are MNHEY and SVGAGI. This CDR3 is CASRTGGSPLNF. The CDR3 nucleotides read TGTGCCAGCAGGACAGGGGGCTCACCCCTCAACTTT.

At least ten counts were recorded for this clonotype. The CDR3 protein is CASSLDRQKYF. Here the CDR3 DNA reads TGCGCCAGCAGCTTGGACAGGCAGAAGTACTTC. The chain couples TRBV5-1 to TRBJ2-7; possibly TRBD1 for D (5 bases). The CDR3 has 11 residues. Trimming left V 0 bases short and J 11 bases short, with 9 bases between. Per the germline V gene, CDR1 is SGHRS and CDR2 is YFSETQ.

There are many counts of this clonotype. The V and J genes are TRBV27 and TRBJ2-3, with D maybe TRBD2 (5 bases). Germline V gene sequence: CDR1 MNHEY, CDR2 SMNVEV (reference sequence). CDR3 length equals 15 residues. V shed 3 bases and J shed 2 bases, with 12 bases lying between them. In DNA form, the CDR3 reads TGTGCCAGCAGTTTGGGAGTAGCTTCCACAGATACGCAGTATTTT. Translation: CASSLGVASTDTQYF.

The sample holds many counts of this clonotype. The chain has TRBV14 and TRBJ2-1; a possible D gene is TRBD2 (5 bases). The CDR3 contains 16 residues. Germline V gene data show CDR1 as SGHDN and CDR2 as FVKESK. The V end lost 1 base, the J end lost 9 bases, and 19 bases lay between the germline ends. The CDR3 bases are TGTGCCAGCAGCCAAGTCGGTACCCCCCTAGCAAGTGAGCAGTTCTTC. Encoded protein: CASSQVGTPLASEQFF.

Note on this clonotype: This may stem from a read error, because a much larger clone lies one nucleotide away. The V gene is TRBV20-1, the J gene TRBJ2-5, with D possibly matching TRBD2 (5 bases). Per the germline V gene, CDR1 is DFQATT and CDR2 is SNEGSKA (reference sequence). The CDR3 loop spans 14 amino acids. The CDR3 bases are TGCAGTGCTAGACTAGCTGGAGGTCAAGAGGCCCAGTACTTC. Translation: CSARLAGGQEAQYF.

This clonotype was detected many times. The genes are TRBV12-3 or TRBV12-4 and TRBJ2-1; D may be TRBD1 or TRBD2 (5 bases each). V shed 10 bases and J shed 0 bases, with 19 bases lying between them. CDR3 length: 16 residues. CDR3 in DNA: TGTGCCATCAGAAGGGGAGAATACAGCTCCTACAATGAGCAGTTCTTC. Protein: CAIRRGEYSSYNEQFF.

This clonotype occurred many times. This rearrangement joins TRBV5-1 to TRBJ2-2, with a possible D match to TRBD2 (5 bases). The CDR3 loop spans 17 amino acids. V was shortened by 1 base and J by 6 bases, with 19 bases between the two germline ends. CDR1 is SGHRS, CDR2 YFSETQ, per germline. The CDR3 coding sequence is TGCGCCAGCAGCTTGACGAGGGCCAACCTGATGGCCGGGGAGCTGTTTTTT. Translation gives CASSLTRANLMAGELFF.